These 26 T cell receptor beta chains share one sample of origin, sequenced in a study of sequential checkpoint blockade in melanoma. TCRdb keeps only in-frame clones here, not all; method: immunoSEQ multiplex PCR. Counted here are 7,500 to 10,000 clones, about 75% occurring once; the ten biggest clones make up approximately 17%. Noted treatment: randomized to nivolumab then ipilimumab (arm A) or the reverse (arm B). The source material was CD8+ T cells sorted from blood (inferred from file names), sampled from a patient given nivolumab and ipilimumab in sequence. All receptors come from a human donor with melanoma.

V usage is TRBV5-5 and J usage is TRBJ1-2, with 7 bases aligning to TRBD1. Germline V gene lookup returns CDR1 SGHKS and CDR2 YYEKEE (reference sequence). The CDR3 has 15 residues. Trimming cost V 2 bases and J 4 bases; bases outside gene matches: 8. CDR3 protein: CASSFRRDRTYGYTF. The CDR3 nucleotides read TGTGCCAGCAGCTTCCGCCGGGACAGAACCTATGGCTACACCTTC.

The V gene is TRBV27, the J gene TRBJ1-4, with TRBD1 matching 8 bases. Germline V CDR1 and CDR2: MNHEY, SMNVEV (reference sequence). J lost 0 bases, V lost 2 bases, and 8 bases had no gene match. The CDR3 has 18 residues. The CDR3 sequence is CASSLTWTGPTTNEKLFF. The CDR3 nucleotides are TGTGCCAGCAGTTTAACGTGGACAGGGCCAACAACTAATGAAAAACTGTTTTTT.

The CDR3, as DNA: TGTGCCAGCCTTGGGGAGGCGAACACCGGGGAGCTGTTTTTT. As protein: CASLGEANTGELFF. The gene calls are TRBV28 and TRBJ2-2, with D perhaps matching TRBD2 (6 bases). The germline gives CDR1 MDHEN, CDR2 SYDVKM. The CDR3 has 14 residues. Trimming left V 8 bases short and J 0 bases short, with 10 bases between.

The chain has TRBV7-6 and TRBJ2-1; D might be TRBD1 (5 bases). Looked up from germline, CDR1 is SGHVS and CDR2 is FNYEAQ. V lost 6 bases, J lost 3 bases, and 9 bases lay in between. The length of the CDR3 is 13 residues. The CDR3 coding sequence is TGTGCCAGCAGTCCAGGGTTCTACAATGAGCAGTTCTTC. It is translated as CASSPGFYNEQFF.

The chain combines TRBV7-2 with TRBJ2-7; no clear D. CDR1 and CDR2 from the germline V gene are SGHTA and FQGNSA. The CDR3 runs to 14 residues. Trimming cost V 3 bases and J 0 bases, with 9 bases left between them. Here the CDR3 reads CASSLGESSYEQYF. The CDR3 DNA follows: TGTGCCAGCAGCTTGGGCGAGAGCTCCTACGAGCAGTACTTC.

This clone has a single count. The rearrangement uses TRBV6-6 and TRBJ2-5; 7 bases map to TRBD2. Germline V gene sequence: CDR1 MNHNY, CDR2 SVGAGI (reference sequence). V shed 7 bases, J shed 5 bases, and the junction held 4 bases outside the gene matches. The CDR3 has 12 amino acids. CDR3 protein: CASTAGFETQYF. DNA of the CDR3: TGTGCCAGCACAGCGGGGTTCGAGACCCAGTACTTC.

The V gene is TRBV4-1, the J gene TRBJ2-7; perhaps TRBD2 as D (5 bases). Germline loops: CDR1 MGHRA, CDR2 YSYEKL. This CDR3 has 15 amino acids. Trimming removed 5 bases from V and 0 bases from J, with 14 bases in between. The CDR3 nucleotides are TGCGCCAGCAGCGTCGATCGGGATCCCTCCTACGAGCAGTACTTC. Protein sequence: CASSVDRDPSYEQYF.

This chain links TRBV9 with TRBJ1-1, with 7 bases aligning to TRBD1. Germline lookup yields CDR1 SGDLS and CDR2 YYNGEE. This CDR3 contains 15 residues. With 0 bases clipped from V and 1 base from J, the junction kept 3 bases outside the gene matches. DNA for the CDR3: TGTGCCAGCAGCGTAGGGTACAGGGGGAACACTGAAGCTTTCTTT. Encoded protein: CASSVGYRGNTEAFF. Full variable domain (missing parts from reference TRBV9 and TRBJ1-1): DSGVTQTPKHLITATGQRVTLRCSPRSGDLSVYWYQQSLDQGLQFLIQYYNGEERAKGNILERFSAQQFPDLHSELNLSSLELGDSALYFCASSVGYRGNTEAFFGQGTRLTVV.

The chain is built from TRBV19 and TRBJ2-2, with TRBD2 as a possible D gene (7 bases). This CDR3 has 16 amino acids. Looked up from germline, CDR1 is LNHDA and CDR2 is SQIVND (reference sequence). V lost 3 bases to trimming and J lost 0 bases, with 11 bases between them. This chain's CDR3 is CASSMGGRANTGELFF. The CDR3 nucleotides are TGTGCCAGTAGTATGGGGGGGCGGGCGAACACCGGGGAGCTGTTTTTT.

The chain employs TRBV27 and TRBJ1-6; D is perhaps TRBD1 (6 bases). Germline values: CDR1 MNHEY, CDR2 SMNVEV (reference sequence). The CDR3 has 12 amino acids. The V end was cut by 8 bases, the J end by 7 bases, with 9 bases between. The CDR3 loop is CASRTGNSPLHF. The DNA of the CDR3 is TGTGCCAGCCGTACAGGGAATTCACCCCTCCACTTT.

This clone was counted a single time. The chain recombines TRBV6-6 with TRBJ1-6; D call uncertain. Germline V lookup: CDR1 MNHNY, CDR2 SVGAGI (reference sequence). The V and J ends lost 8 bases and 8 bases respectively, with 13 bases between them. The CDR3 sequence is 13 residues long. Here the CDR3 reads CASCRGEHSPLHF. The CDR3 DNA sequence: TGTGCCAGCTGCCGCGGGGAACATTCACCCCTCCACTTT.

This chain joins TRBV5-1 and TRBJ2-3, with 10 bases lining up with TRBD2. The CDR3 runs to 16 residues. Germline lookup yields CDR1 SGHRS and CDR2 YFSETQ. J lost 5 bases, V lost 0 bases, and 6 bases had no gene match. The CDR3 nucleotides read TGCGCCAGCAGCTTGGCCAGCGGGGGGGCGGGAGATACGCAGTATTTT. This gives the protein CASSLASGGAGDTQYF.

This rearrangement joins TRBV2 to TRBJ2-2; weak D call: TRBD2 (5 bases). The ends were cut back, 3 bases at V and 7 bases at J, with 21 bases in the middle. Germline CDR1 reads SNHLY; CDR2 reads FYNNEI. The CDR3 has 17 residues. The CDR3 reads CASSDPRRGQLIGELFF. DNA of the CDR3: TGTGCCAGCAGTGACCCCCGGCGAGGGCAGCTCATCGGGGAGCTGTTTTTT.

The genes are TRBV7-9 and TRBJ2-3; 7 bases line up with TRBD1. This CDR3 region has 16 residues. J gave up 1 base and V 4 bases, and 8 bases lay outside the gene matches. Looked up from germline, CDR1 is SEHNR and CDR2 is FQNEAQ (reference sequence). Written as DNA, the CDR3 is TGTGCCAGCAGCTCGAACAGGGGACGAGGCACAGATACGCAGTATTTT. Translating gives CASSSNRGRGTDTQYF.

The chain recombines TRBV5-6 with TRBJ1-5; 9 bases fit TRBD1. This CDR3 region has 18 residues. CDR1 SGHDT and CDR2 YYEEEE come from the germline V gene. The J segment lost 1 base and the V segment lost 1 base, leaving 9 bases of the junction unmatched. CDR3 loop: CASSLSQGQGVSNQPQHF. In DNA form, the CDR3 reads TGTGCCAGCAGCTTGTCCCAGGGACAGGGAGTAAGCAATCAGCCCCAGCATTTT.

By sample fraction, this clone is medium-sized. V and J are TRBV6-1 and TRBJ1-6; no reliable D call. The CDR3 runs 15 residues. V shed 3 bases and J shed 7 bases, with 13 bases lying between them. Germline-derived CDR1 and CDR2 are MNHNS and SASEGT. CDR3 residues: CASSEGLTGNSPLHF. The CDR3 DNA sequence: TGTGCCAGCAGTGAGGGCCTAACCGGAAATTCACCCCTCCACTTT.

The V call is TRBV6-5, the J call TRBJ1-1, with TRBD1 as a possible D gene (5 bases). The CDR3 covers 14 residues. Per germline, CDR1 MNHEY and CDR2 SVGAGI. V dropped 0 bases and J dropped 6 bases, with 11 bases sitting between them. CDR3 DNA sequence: TGTGCCAGCAGTTACTCTTCGGGGGTTGCTGAAGCTTTCTTT. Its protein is CASSYSSGVAEAFF.

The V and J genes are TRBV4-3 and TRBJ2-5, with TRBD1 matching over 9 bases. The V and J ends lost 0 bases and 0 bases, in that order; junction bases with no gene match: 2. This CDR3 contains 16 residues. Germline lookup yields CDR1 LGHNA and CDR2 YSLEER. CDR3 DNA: TGCGCCAGCAGCCAAGATGGGGACAGGGACCAAGAGACCCAGTACTTC. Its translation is CASSQDGDRDQETQYF.

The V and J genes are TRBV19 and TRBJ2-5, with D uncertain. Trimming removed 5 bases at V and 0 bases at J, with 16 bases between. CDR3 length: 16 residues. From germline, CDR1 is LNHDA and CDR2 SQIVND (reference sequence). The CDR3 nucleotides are TGTGCCAGTAGTCCCCGACTCCTCACGTACCAAGAGACCCAGTACTTC. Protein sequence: CASSPRLLTYQETQYF.

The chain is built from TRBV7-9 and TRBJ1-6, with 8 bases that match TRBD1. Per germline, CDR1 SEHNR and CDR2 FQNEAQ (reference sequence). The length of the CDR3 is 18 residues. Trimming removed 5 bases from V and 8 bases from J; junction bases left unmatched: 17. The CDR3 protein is CASSPHRTGKKGDSPLHF. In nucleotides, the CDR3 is TGTGCCAGCAGCCCCCACCGGACAGGGAAGAAGGGGGATTCACCCCTCCACTTT. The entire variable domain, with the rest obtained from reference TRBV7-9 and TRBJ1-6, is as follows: DTGVSQNPRHKITKRGQNVTFRCDPISEHNRLYWYRQTLGQGPEFLTYFQNEAQLEKSRLLSDRFSAERPKGSFSTLEIQRTEQGDSAMYLCASSPHRTGKKGDSPLHFGNGTRLTVT.

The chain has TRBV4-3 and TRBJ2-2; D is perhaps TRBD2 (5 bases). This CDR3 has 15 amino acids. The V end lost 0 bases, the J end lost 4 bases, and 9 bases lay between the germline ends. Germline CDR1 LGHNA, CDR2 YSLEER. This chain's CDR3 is CASSQELGSTGELFF. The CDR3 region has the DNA TGCGCCAGCAGCCAAGAATTAGGGAGCACCGGGGAGCTGTTTTTT.

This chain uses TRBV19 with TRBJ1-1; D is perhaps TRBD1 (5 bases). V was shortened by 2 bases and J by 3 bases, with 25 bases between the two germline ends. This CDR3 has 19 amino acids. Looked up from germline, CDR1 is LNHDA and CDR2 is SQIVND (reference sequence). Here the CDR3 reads CASSILGEGTPSWDTEAFF. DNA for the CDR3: TGTGCCAGTAGTATATTGGGGGAGGGGACGCCCTCCTGGGACACTGAAGCTTTCTTT.

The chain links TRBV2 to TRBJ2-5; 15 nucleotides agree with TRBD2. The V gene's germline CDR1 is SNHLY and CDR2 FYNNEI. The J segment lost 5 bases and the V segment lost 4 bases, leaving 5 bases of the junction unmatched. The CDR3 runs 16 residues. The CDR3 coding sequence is TGTGCCAGCAGTGTCGGGACTAGCGGGGGGACGGAGACCCAGTACTTC. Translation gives CASSVGTSGGTETQYF.

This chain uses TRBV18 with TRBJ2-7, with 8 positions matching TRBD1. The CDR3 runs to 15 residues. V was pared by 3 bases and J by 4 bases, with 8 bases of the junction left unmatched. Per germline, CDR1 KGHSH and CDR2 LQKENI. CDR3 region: CASSPLTGESYEQYF. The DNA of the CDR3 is TGTGCCAGCTCACCCTTGACAGGGGAGTCGTACGAGCAGTACTTC.

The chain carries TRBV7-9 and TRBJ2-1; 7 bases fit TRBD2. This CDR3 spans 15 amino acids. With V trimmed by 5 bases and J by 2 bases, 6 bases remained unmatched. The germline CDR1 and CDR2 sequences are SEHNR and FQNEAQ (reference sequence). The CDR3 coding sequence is TGTGCCAGCAGCGGGGAGGGGCAGGCCTACAATGAGCAGTTCTTC. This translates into CASSGEGQAYNEQFF.

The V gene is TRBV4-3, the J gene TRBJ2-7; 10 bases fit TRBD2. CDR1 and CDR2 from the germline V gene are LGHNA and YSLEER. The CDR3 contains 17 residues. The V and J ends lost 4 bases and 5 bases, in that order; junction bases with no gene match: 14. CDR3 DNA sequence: TGCGCCAGCAGCCCTAGGACGGTAGCGGGAGGTCGCAACGAGCAGTACTTC. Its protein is CASSPRTVAGGRNEQYF.